This is a list of T cell receptor beta chains from one sample in a study of T cells in Graves' hyperthyroidism and ophthalmopathy. Each CDR3 protein is one row after TCRdb ran MiXCR on the multiplex PCR reads. Here the sample spans 400,000 to 600,000 distinct CDR3 sequences, around 20% being singletons. The sequenced material came from blood. The source is a man in his late teens or twenties with Graves' hyperthyroidism. Both conserved end residues are part of each CDR3. Each record gives: J gene, V gene, clone size, D gene, CDR3 DNA, CDR3 protein. D genes are given only for firm matches. Some rows have no size entry. The others give once, few or many, or a class for an expanded clone.

>TRBJ1-1|TRBV9|-|-
TGTGCCAGCAGCGTAGAGGGCTTTCGGGATGAAGCTTTCTTT
CASSVEGFRDEAFF
>TRBJ1-2|TRBV12-3/TRBV12-4|-|TRBD1
TGTGCCAGCCTTACCTACAGGGGAGCTAACTATGGCTACACCTTC
CASLTYRGANYGYTF
>TRBJ1-1|TRBV5-1|many|-
TGCGCCAGCAGCTTGGGGCAGCAGAACACTGAAGCTTTCTTT
CASSLGQQNTEAFF
>TRBJ2-7|TRBV5-6|few|TRBD1
TGTGCCAGCAGCACCTTCGACAGGGTCACGTACGAGCAGTACTTC
CASSTFDRVTYEQYF
>TRBJ1-5|TRBV6-1|many|TRBD1
TGTGCCAGCTACTCCCGGACAGGGCGTCAGCCCCAGCATTTT
CASYSRTGRQPQHF
>TRBJ1-1|TRBV12-3/TRBV12-4|many|-
TGTGCCAGCAGTTTAGGACTTGTGGCTGAAGCTTTCTTT
CASSLGLVAEAFF
>TRBJ2-7|TRBV20-1|-|TRBD1
TGCAGTGCTAGACAGTGGGACAGGATCTCCTACGAGCAGTACTTC
CSARQWDRISYEQYF
>TRBJ2-7|TRBV19|-|-
TGTGCCAGTAGTATACGACAGGAGGTGACCTACGAGCAGTACTTC
CASSIRQEVTYEQYF
>TRBJ1-2|TRBV7-9|many|TRBD1
TGTGCCAGCAGCTTACCCGGACAGGGGGCGGAATTACCCTTC
CASSLPGQGAELPF
>TRBJ1-2|TRBV6-1|-|-
TGTGCCAGCAGTATGGACATAACCTATGGCTACACCTTC
CASSMDITYGYTF
>TRBJ1-2|TRBV30|many|TRBD1
TGTGCCTGGAGGCCCCGGACAGGGATCGTCTATGGCTACACCTTC
CAWRPRTGIVYGYTF
>TRBJ1-1|TRBV4-1|many|TRBD1
TGCGCCAGTCTAGGACAGGGCGGCACTGAAGCTTTCTTT
CASLGQGGTEAFF
>TRBJ2-6|TRBV2|-|-
TGTGCCAGCACCTCTGAGCGCTCTGGGGCCAACGTCCTGACTTTC
CASTSERSGANVLTF
>TRBJ1-3|TRBV30|many|-
TGTGCCTGGAACCCATCTGGAAACACCATATATTTT
CAWNPSGNTIYF
>TRBJ1-1|TRBV4-1|-|-
TGCGCCAGCAGCCAATCTCAAGGGATGATCACTGAAGCTTTCTTT
CASSQSQGMITEAFF
>TRBJ1-1|TRBV19|few|TRBD1
TGTGCCAGTAGTATTCGACAGGGGCCTCTGAACACTGAAGCTTTCTTT
CASSIRQGPLNTEAFF
>TRBJ1-2|TRBV5-1|many|-
TGCGCCAGCCGAGACGGCTATGGCTACACCTTC
CASRDGYGYTF
>TRBJ1-5|TRBV12-5|many|-
TGTGCTAGTGGTTTGCACCGACAGACGTGGTGGAGGGGCAATCAGCCCCAGCATTTT
CASGLHRQTWWRGNQPQHF
>TRBJ1-1|TRBV6-5|many|-
TGTGCCAGCAGTTACGGAACAGGTAGTGAAGCTTTCTTT
CASSYGTGSEAFF
>TRBJ1-2|TRBV10-2|once|-
TGCGCCAGCAGTGATCCAAGTGAAGTCTATGGCTACACCTTC
CASSDPSEVYGYTF
>TRBJ1-1|TRBV6-5|many|TRBD1
TGTGCCAGCAGTTACGGGACAGGGCGGAACACTGAAGCTTTCTTT
CASSYGTGRNTEAFF
>TRBJ1-1|TRBV7-2|many|-
TGTGCCAGCAGCAACGACAGGAACACTGAAGCTTTCTTT
CASSNDRNTEAFF
>TRBJ1-5|TRBV4-1|many|-
TGCGCCAGCAGCCAAGATCGGGCCCATCAGCCCCAGCATTTT
CASSQDRAHQPQHF
>TRBJ1-5|TRBV20-1|-|-
TGCAGTGCTAGAGCGAACGAAAATCAGCCCCAGCATTTT
CSARANENQPQHF
>TRBJ2-7|TRBV6-1|-|TRBD1
TGTGCCAGCAGCCTAGGATGGACAGGGGGCGACGAGCAGTACTTC
CASSLGWTGGDEQYF
>TRBJ1-5|TRBV2|many|TRBD1
TGTGCCAGCAGTGAGGGGGACAGGGGGCAGCCCCAGCATTTT
CASSEGDRGQPQHF
>TRBJ1-1|TRBV20-1|-|TRBD1
TGCAGTGCTACCAGGGGGCGGAATGAAGCTTTCTTT
CSATRGRNEAFF
>TRBJ2-2|TRBV20-1|many|TRBD1
TGCAGTGCTCAACAGACAGGGTTCGAAAACGGGGAGCTGTTTTTT
CSAQQTGFENGELFF
>TRBJ1-5|TRBV6-2/TRBV6-3|-|-
TGTGCCAGCAGACCAAATACAGGGTCGTCGTATCAGCCCCAGCATTTT
CASRPNTGSSYQPQHF
>TRBJ2-2|TRBV11-2|many|-
TGTGCCAGCAGCCGCGTAGGGGACGGGGAGCTGTTTTTT
CASSRVGDGELFF
>TRBJ2-7|TRBV29-1|few|-
TGCAGCGTTGTCACAGCCTCCTACGAGCAGTACTTC
CSVVTASYEQYF
>TRBJ1-1|TRBV28|many|-
TGTGCCAGCAGTTTTCCAGGGGTGTTAAGGACTGAAGCTTTCTTT
CASSFPGVLRTEAFF
>TRBJ1-5|TRBV20-1|few|-
TGCAGTGCTAGAGGGCGAAACAGAGATTATCAGCCCCAGCATTTT
CSARGRNRDYQPQHF
>TRBJ1-2|TRBV10-3|many|-
TGTGTCATCAGTGAGAAGGGCGACTATGGCTACACCTTC
CVISEKGDYGYTF
>TRBJ1-5|TRBV19|many|-
TGTGCCAGTAGTATGCCAGGGTTGGGACAGCCCCAGCATTTT
CASSMPGLGQPQHF
>TRBJ1-2|TRBV2|few|TRBD1
TGTGCCAGCAGGGACCCGGGACAGACTAACTATGGCTACACCTTC
CASRDPGQTNYGYTF
>TRBJ1-5|TRBV12-3/TRBV12-4|-|-
TGCGCCAGCAGCAGCGAGGGACAGCCCCAGCATTTT
CASSSEGQPQHF
>TRBJ2-7|TRBV11-2|-|-
TGTGCCAGCAGCTTATCCAGGGTGGACGAGCAGTACTTC
CASSLSRVDEQYF
>TRBJ2-5|TRBV7-9|many|TRBD1
TGTGCCAGCAGCCCGGACAGGGCGGGGAAGACCCAGTACTTC
CASSPDRAGKTQYF
>TRBJ2-2|TRBV28|many|TRBD1
TGTGCCAGCAGTCTGAATCAGGGGGTCCTGTTTTTT
CASSLNQGVLFF
>TRBJ2-5|TRBV11-2|many|-
TGTGCCAGCAGCTCGGTTCGGACCCAGTACTTC
CASSSVRTQYF
>TRBJ1-2|TRBV7-8|once|TRBD1
TGTGCCAGCAGCTCCAGGGACAGCGCTAACTATGCCTACACCTTC
CASSSRDSANYAYTF
>TRBJ1-1|TRBV4-1|-|-
TGCGCCAGCAGCCAAGATGGTTCATTGAACACTGAAGCTTTCTTT
CASSQDGSLNTEAFF
>TRBJ1-1|TRBV7-8|many|-
TGTGCCAGCAGCTCTCAGGGGCCCCTACTTCCTGAAGCTTTCTTT
CASSSQGPLLPEAFF
>TRBJ1-3|TRBV20-1|-|TRBD1
TGCAGTGCGGAGCGCATGGGGGGACAGGAACTACAAGGGTCTGGAAACACCATATATTTT
CSAERMGGQELQGSGNTIYF
>TRBJ1-6|TRBV6-5|many|TRBD1
TGTGCCAGCAGTTACTGGTCAGGGGGTTATTCACCCCTCCACTTT
CASSYWSGGYSPLHF
>TRBJ2-7|TRBV30|-|-
TGTGCCAGATCAGACTCCTACGAGCAGTACTTC
CARSDSYEQYF
>TRBJ1-2|TRBV5-1|few|-
TGCGCCAGCAGCTTGGATAGGGGGGGCTACACCTTC
CASSLDRGGYTF
>TRBJ2-7|TRBV6-1|-|TRBD1
TGTGCCAGCAGTGGCTTAGGACAGGGGGCCTACGAGCAGTACTTC
CASSGLGQGAYEQYF
>TRBJ2-2|TRBV12-5|many|-
TGTGCTAGTGGTTCCCCCCGGGCCTCCGGGGAGCTGTTTTTT
CASGSPRASGELFF
>TRBJ1-2|TRBV7-2|-|-
TGTGCCAGCAGCTCACGACAAGGGGGAGCTTATGGCTACACCTTC
CASSSRQGGAYGYTF
>TRBJ2-2|TRBV12-3/TRBV12-4|-|-
TGTGCCAGCAGCTCGGAGGGATCGAACACCGGGGAGCTGTTTTTT
CASSSEGSNTGELFF
>TRBJ2-5|TRBV6-2/TRBV6-3|many|-
TGTGCCAGCAGTTACAGGTCAGGCGAGAATCAAGAGACCCAGTACTTC
CASSYRSGENQETQYF
>TRBJ1-5|TRBV6-1|-|-
TGTGCCAGCAGTCCGGATGTTGGTCAGCCCCAGCATTTT
CASSPDVGQPQHF
>TRBJ1-1|TRBV28|many|-
TGTGCCAGCAGTTTAATCAGGATGAACACTGAAGCTTTCTTT
CASSLIRMNTEAFF
>TRBJ2-5|TRBV28|many|TRBD2
TGTGCCAGCGGGACTAGCGTCGAGACCCAGTACTTC
CASGTSVETQYF
>TRBJ2-5|TRBV15|-|-
TGTGCCACCAGCAGAACTCTAGCAGACCAAGAGACCCAGTACTTC
CATSRTLADQETQYF
>TRBJ1-2|TRBV27|-|-
TGTGCCAGCAGTTCAGCTGAAGGGAGCTATGGCTACACCTTC
CASSSAEGSYGYTF
>TRBJ1-2|TRBV12-5|many|TRBD1
TGTGCTAGTGGTTTGTGGGGACAGGCCAACGGCTACACCTTC
CASGLWGQANGYTF
>TRBJ2-2|TRBV4-1|-|TRBD2
TGCGCCAGCAGCCAAGTGGCGACTAGCGGTTTAACCGGGGAGCTGTTTTTT
CASSQVATSGLTGELFF